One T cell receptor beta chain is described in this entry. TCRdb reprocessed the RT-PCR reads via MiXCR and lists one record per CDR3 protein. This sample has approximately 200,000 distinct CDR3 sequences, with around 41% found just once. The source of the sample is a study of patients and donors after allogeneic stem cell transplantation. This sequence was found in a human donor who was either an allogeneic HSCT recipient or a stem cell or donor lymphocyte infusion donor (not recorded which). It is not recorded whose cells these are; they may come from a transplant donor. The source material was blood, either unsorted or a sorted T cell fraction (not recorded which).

CDR3 sequence: CATSRDPPYGYTF. CDR3 DNA sequence: TGTGCCACCAGCAGAGATCCCCCCTATGGCTACACCTTC. V gene TRBV15 combines with J gene TRBJ1-2; no firm D call. This CDR3 is 13 amino acids long. The V gene's germline CDR1 is LNHNV and CDR2 YYDKDF (reference sequence). V lost 0 bases and J 4 bases, leaving 6 bases between the germline ends.